The 8 T cell receptor beta chains below were found in one sample sequenced in a study of identical twins. In TCRdb, the 5' RACE reads were re-called with MiXCR into one record per CDR3 protein. The repertoire has 350,000 to 500,000 distinct CDR3 sequences, 15% to 20% of them found once; the top ten carry approximately 12%. Sequenced input: naive T cells sorted from blood. The source of these receptors is a man in his forties or fifties in good health.

J is TRBJ2-1 and V is TRBV28; D call uncertain. The CDR3 loop spans 15 amino acids. Trimming removed 7 bases at V and 0 bases at J, with 13 bases between. From germline, CDR1 is MDHEN and CDR2 SYDVKM. CDR3 protein: CASKPGVSSYNEQFF. In nucleotides, the CDR3 is TGTGCCAGCAAACCCGGAGTTAGCTCCTACAATGAGCAGTTCTTC.

This clonotype has a count of ten or more. The CDR3 region is CAWSSGGLGTDTQYF. CDR3 nucleotides: TGTGCCTGGAGCTCGGGGGGGCTTGGCACAGATACGCAGTATTTT. The chain uses TRBV30 and TRBJ2-3; 8 bases align to TRBD2. Trimming at V came to 3 bases and at J to 1 base, leaving 6 bases not matched to a gene. The CDR3 is 15 residues long. Germline V gene sequence: CDR1 GTSNPN, CDR2 SVGIG (reference sequence).

This clonotype was observed a few times. The rearrangement links TRBV24-1 to TRBJ2-7, with D perhaps matching TRBD1 (5 bases). Trimming took off 3 bases at V and 2 bases at J, with 28 bases between the two ends. The CDR3 loop spans 20 amino acids. The germline CDR1 and CDR2 sequences are KGHDR and SFDVKD. The CDR3: CATSDPHFRYWTSTTYEQYF. In nucleotides, the CDR3 is TGTGCCACCAGTGATCCTCACTTCCGTTATTGGACATCCACCACCTACGAGCAGTACTTC.

The chain links TRBV7-6 to TRBJ2-2; perhaps TRBD2 as D (6 bases). The CDR3 covers 15 residues. V was trimmed by 5 bases and J by 1 base, leaving 11 bases between them. Germline CDR1 is SGHVS and CDR2 is FNYEAQ. CDR3 sequence: CASSQKGLNTGELFF. CDR3 DNA sequence: TGTGCCAGCAGCCAAAAGGGACTGAACACCGGGGAGCTGTTTTTT.

This clonotype was seen at least ten times. The rearrangement joins TRBV5-1 to TRBJ1-1; 8 nucleotides line up with TRBD1. Germline V gives CDR1 SGHRS, CDR2 YFSETQ. V shed 4 bases, J shed 6 bases, and the junction held 5 bases outside the gene matches. There are 13 residues in the CDR3. CDR3 in amino acids: CASSPGQGAEAFF. CDR3 nucleotide sequence: TGCGCCAGCAGCCCTGGACAGGGTGCTGAAGCTTTCTTT.

The chain couples TRBV12-3 or TRBV12-4 to TRBJ2-5; D might be TRBD1 (8 bases). The V gene lost 6 bases and the J gene lost 5 bases, with 13 bases spanning the gap. The CDR3 spans 13 residues. CDR3 protein: CASRGQGGETQYF. The CDR3 DNA is TGTGCCAGCAGAGGACAGGGAGGGGAGACCCAGTACTTC.

This clonotype was seen repeatedly, ten times or more. This chain connects TRBV11-2 to TRBJ2-5, with 9 bases that match TRBD2. The germline gives CDR1 SGHAT, CDR2 FQNNGV. The junction had 5 bases not matched to a gene; V was cut back by 5 bases and J by 1 base. The CDR3 length is 15 residues. Written as DNA, the CDR3 is TGTGCCAGCAGCCCTGCGGGGGGGGTCCAAGAGACCCAGTACTTC. Translated: CASSPAGGVQETQYF.

The rearrangement uses TRBV7-3 and TRBJ2-3; D uncertain. V was trimmed by 5 bases and J by 1 base, leaving 10 bases between them. The CDR3 length is 14 residues. Germline CDR1 SGHTA, CDR2 FQGTGA. In nucleotides, the CDR3 is TGTGCCAGCAGCCAAGATACAGGCACAGATACGCAGTATTTT. Its translation is CASSQDTGTDTQYF.